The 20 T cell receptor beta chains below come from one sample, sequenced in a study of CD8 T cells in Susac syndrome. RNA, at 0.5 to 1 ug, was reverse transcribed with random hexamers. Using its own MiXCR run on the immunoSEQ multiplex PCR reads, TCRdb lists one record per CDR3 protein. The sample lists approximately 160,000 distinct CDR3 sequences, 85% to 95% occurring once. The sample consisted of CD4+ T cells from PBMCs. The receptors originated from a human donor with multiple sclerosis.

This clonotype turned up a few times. The CDR3 DNA follows: TGTGCCAGCAGTGGGGACAGGGCTCAGCCCCAGCATTTT. It translates to CASSGDRAQPQHF. The genes are TRBV6-1 and TRBJ1-5, with 9 bases identical to TRBD1. From germline, CDR1 is MNHNS and CDR2 SASEGT. The CDR3 length is 13 residues. V lost 4 bases to trimming and J lost 6 bases; unmatched junction nucleotides: 1.

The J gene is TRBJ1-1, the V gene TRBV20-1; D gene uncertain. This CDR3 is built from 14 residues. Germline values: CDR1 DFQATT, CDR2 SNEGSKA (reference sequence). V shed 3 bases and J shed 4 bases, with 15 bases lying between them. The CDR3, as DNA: TGCAGTGCTAGCGAGGCGAGGTCGTTCACTGAAGCTTTCTTT. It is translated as CSASEARSFTEAFF.

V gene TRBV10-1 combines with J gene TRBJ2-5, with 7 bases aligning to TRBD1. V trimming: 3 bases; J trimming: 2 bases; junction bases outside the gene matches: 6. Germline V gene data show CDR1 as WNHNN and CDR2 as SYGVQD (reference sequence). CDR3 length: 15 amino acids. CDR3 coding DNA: TGCGCCAGCAGTGACCCCGGGACAGAACAAGAGACCCAGTACTTC. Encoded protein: CASSDPGTEQETQYF.

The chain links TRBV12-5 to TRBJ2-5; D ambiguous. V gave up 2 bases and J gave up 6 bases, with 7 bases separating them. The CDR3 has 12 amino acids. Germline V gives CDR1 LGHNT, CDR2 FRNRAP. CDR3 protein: CASGLYEQTQYF. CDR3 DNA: TGTGCTAGTGGTTTGTATGAGCAGACCCAGTACTTC.

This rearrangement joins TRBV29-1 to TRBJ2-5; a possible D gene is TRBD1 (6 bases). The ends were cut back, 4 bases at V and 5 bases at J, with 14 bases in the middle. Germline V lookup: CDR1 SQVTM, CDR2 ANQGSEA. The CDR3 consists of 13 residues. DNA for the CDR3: TGCAGCGTTGGGGTGGGGGCCCAGGAGACCCAGTACTTC. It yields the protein CSVGVGAQETQYF. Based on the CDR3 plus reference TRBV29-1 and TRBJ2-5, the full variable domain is SAVISQKPSRDICQRGTSLTIQCQVDSQVTMMFWYRQQPGQSLTLIATANQGSEATYESGFVIDKFPISRPNLTFSTLTVSNMSPEDSSIYLCSVGVGAQETQYFGPGTRLLVL.

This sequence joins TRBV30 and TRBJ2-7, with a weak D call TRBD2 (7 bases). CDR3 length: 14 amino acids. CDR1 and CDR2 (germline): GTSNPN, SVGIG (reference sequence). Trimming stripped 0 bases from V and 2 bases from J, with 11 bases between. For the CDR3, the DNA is TGTGCCTGGAGTGTTCGGGGGGCGGCCTACGAGCAGTACTTC. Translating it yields CAWSVRGAAYEQYF.

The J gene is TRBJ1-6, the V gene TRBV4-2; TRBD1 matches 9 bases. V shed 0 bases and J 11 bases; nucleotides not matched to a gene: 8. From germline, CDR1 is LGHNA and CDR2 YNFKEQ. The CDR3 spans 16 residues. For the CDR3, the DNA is TGTGCCAGCAGCCAAGACGGGACAGGGATAGATGCACCCCTCCACTTT. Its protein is CASSQDGTGIDAPLHF.

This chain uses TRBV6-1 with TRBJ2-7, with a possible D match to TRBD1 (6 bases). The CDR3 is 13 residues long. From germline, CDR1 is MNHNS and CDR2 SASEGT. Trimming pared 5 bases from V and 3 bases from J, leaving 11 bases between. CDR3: CASSPRDNYEQYF. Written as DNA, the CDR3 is TGTGCCAGCAGTCCCCGGGACAACTACGAGCAGTACTTC.

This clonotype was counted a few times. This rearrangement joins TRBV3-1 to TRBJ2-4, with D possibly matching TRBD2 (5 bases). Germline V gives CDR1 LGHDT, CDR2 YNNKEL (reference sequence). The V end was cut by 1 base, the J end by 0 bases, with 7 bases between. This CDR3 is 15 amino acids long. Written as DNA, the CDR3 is TGTGCCAGCAGCCAAGGGACTCTAGCCAAAAACATTCAGTACTTC. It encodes CASSQGTLAKNIQYF.

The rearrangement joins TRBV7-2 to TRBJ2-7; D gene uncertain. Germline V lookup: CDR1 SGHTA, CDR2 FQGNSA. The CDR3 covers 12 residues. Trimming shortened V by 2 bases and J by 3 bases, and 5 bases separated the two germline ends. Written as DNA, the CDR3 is TGTGCCAGCAGCTTATCTTTCTACGAGCAGTACTTC. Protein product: CASSLSFYEQYF.

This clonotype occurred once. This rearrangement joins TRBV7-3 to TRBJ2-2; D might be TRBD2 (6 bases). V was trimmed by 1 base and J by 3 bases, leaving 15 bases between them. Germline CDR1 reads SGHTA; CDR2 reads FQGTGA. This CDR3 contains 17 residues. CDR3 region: CASSLSPLGGDTGELFF. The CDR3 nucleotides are TGTGCCAGCAGCTTAAGCCCCTTGGGCGGGGACACCGGGGAGCTGTTTTTT.

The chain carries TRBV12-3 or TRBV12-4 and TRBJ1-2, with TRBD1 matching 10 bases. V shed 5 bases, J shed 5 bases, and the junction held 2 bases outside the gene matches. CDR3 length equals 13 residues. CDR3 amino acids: CASSGQGGYGYTF. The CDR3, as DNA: TGTGCCAGCAGTGGACAGGGGGGATATGGCTACACCTTC.

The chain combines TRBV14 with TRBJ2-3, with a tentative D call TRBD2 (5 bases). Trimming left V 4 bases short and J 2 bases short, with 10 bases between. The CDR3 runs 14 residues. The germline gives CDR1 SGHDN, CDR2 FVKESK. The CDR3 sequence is CASSRERFTDTQYF. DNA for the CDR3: TGTGCCAGCAGCCGAGAGCGGTTCACAGATACGCAGTATTTT.

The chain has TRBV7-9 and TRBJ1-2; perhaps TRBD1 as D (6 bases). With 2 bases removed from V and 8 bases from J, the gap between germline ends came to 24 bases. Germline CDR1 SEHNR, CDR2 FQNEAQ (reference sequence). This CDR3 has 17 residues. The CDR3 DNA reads TGTGCCAGCAGCTTATCCCCATCGAGGGGGTCTATAAGGGGCTACACCTTC. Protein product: CASSLSPSRGSIRGYTF.

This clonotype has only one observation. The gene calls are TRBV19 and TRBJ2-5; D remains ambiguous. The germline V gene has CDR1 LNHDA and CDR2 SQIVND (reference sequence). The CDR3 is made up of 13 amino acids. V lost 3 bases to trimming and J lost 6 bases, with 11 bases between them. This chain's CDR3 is CASSMAIVQTQYF. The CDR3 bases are TGTGCCAGTAGTATGGCGATCGTACAGACCCAGTACTTC.

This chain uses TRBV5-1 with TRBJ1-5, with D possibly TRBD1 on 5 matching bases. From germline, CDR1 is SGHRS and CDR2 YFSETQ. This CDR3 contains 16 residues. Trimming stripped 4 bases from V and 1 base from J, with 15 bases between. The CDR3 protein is CASSTIPYRSNQPQHF. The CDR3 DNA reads TGCGCCAGCAGCACAATCCCCTACAGGAGCAATCAGCCCCAGCATTTT.

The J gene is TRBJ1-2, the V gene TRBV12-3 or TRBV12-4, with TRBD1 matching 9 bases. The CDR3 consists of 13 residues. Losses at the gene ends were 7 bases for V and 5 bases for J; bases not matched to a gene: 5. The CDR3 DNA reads TGTGCCAGCACCGCAGACAGGGGGTATGGCTACACCTTC. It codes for CASTADRGYGYTF.

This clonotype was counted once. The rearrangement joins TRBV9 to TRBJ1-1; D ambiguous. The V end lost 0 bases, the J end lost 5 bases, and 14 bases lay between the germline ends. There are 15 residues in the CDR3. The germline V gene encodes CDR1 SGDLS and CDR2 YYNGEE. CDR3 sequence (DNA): TGTGCCAGCAGCGTAGGTGACGGGCGAAGTACTGAAGCTTTCTTT. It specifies CASSVGDGRSTEAFF.

In nucleotides, the CDR3 is TGTGCCACCAGCGAAGGGTTGAGAGCTCCCACACAAGAGACCCAGTACTTC. This translates into CATSEGLRAPTQETQYF. This chain joins TRBV24-1 and TRBJ2-5; D uncertain. Germline V gene sequence: CDR1 KGHDR, CDR2 SFDVKD. The CDR3 has 17 residues. V lost 7 bases and J lost 2, with 22 bases in between.

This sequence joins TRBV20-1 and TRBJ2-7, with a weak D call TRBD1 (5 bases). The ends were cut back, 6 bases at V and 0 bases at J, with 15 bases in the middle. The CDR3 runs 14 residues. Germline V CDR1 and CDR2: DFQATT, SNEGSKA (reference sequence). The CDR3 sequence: CSAAQVDSSYEQYF. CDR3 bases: TGCAGTGCCGCACAGGTTGATAGCTCCTACGAGCAGTACTTC.